The rows below give T cell receptor beta chains drawn from one sample of a study of T cells in localized non-small cell lung cancer. Produced via immunoSEQ multiplex PCR; TCRdb's table is partial and in-frame only. The sample records tens of thousands of clones, 88% being singletons. The sequencing used peripheral blood, collected before any cancer treatment. Receptors were obtained from a woman aged 35-75 years with stage I squamous cell lung carcinoma. CDR3s include the opening cysteine and the closing phenylalanine or tryptophan. The order of the fields is J gene, V gene, D gene, CDR3 length, clone size, CDR3 protein, CDR3 DNA. The D gene is left open where the match is weak. Some rows have no size entry. The others give once, few or many, or a class for an expanded clone.

TRBJ1-2	TRBV9	NA	15	NA	CASSDGAGVSYGYTF	TGTGCCAGCAGCGACGGGGCAGGAGTATCCTATGGCTACACCTTC
TRBJ2-7	TRBV13	NA	12	NA	CASSLDTDEQYF	TGTGCCAGCAGCTTAGATACCGACGAGCAGTACTTC
TRBJ1-6	TRBV30	NA	12	NA	CAWSVSNSPLHF	TGTGCCTGGAGTGTGTCAAATTCACCCCTCCACTTT
TRBJ1-2	TRBV6-5	NA	13	NA	CASSSLQASGYTF	TGTGCCAGCAGCTCGTTACAGGCCTCTGGCTACACCTTC
TRBJ2-7	TRBV27	TRBD1	14	once	CASSPGTGGTLQYF	TGTGCCAGCAGCCCCGGGACAGGGGGCACTTTGCAGTACTTC
TRBJ2-2	TRBV9	NA	16	NA	CASSVEGGTNTGELFF	TGTGCCAGCAGCGTTGAGGGGGGGACGAACACCGGGGAGCTGTTTTTT
TRBJ1-4	TRBV9	NA	15	NA	CASSPSYGTNEKLFF	TGTGCCAGCAGCCCGAGCTACGGAACTAATGAAAAACTGTTTTTT
TRBJ1-1	TRBV7-9	NA	15	NA	CASSLTSGNRARAFF	TGTGCCAGCAGCTTAACCTCAGGAAACAGGGCGCGGGCTTTCTTT
TRBJ2-7	TRBV27	TRBD2	14	once	CASSLLAGFNEQYF	TGTGCCAGCAGTTTACTAGCGGGGTTCAACGAGCAGTACTTC
TRBJ2-5	TRBV9	TRBD2	14	NA	CASSVGGLDGTQYF	TGTGCCAGCAGCGTAGGTGGACTAGACGGGACCCAGTACTTC
TRBJ1-2	TRBV2	TRBD1	14	NA	CASSKGTGGYGYTF	TGTGCCAGCAGTAAGGGGACAGGGGGCTATGGCTACACCTTC
TRBJ1-4	TRBV29-1	NA	11	NA	CSVRSNEKLFF	TGCAGCGTCAGATCGAATGAAAAACTGTTTTTT
TRBJ2-3	TRBV10-3	TRBD1	16	NA	CAISAGQGIYTDTQYF	TGTGCCATCAGCGCAGGACAGGGGATATACACAGATACGCAGTATTTT
TRBJ2-5	TRBV4-1	TRBD2	16	few	CASSLGLAGGQETQYF	TGCGCCAGCAGCCTCGGACTAGCGGGGGGGCAGGAGACCCAGTACTTC
TRBJ1-6	TRBV2	NA	16	NA	CASSLDGLKANSPLHF	TGTGCCAGCAGCCTGGACGGGCTTAAAGCCAATTCACCCCTCCACTTT
TRBJ1-1	TRBV5-1	NA	16	NA	CASSLASTQMNTEAFF	TGCGCCAGCAGCTTGGCGTCAACCCAAATGAACACTGAAGCTTTCTTT
TRBJ2-7	TRBV25-1	NA	13	NA	CASSEGDLYEQYF	TGTGCCAGCAGTGAAGGAGACCTCTACGAGCAGTACTTC
TRBJ1-5	TRBV6-9	NA	18	NA	CASSPRVRTTRRNQPQHF	TGTGCCAGCAGTCCCCGTGTAAGGACCACGCGGCGCAATCAGCCCCAGCATTTT
TRBJ1-6	TRBV28	TRBD1	17	NA	CASSLAGTAFYNSPLHF	TGTGCCAGCAGCCTGGCCGGGACAGCATTCTATAATTCACCCCTCCACTTT
TRBJ1-1	TRBV5-1	NA	14	NA	CASSLLGFNTEAFF	TGCGCCAGCAGCTTACTAGGGTTTAACACTGAAGCTTTCTTT
TRBJ2-3	TRBV18	NA	13	NA	CASSPQATDTQYF	TGTGCCAGCTCACCCCAGGCCACAGATACGCAGTATTTT
TRBJ2-5	TRBV9	NA	15	NA	CASSVGPSREETQYF	TGTGCCAGCAGCGTAGGACCCTCCAGAGAAGAGACCCAGTACTTC
TRBJ2-3	TRBV5-1	TRBD2	15	NA	CASSPSGGAYDTQYF	TGCGCCAGCAGCCCTAGCGGGGGGGCTTATGATACGCAGTATTTT
TRBJ2-7	TRBV11-3	NA	9	NA	CASSHEQYF	TGTGCCAGCAGTCACGAGCAGTACTTC
TRBJ2-2	TRBV2	NA	16	NA	CASSDFRGWDTGELFF	NA
TRBJ2-5	TRBV18	TRBD1	12	NA	CASSTGEETQYF	TGTGCCAGCTCAACAGGGGAAGAGACCCAGTACTTC
TRBJ2-3	TRBV6-4	TRBD2	16	NA	CASSDRGLADTDTQYF	TGTGCCAGCAGTGACCGAGGACTAGCGGACACAGATACGCAGTATTTT
TRBJ2-1	TRBV5-1	NA	18	NA	CASSLEGPPSRSYNEQFF	TGCGCCAGCAGCTTGGAGGGGCCCCCCTCTAGATCCTACAATGAGCAGTTCTTC
TRBJ1-6	TRBV5-4	NA	16	NA	CASSLGAPGRVSPLHF	TGTGCCAGCAGCTTGGGGGCCCCAGGCAGGGTTTCACCCCTCCACTTT
TRBJ1-2	TRBV25-1	TRBD1	13	NA	CASSGQGAYGYTF	TGTGCCAGCAGTGGACAGGGCGCCTATGGCTACACCTTC
TRBJ2-7	TRBV5-1	NA	14	NA	CASSSQGNSYEQYF	TGCGCCAGCAGCTCCCAGGGGAACTCCTACGAGCAGTACTTC
TRBJ1-5	TRBV5-1	NA	13	NA	CASSLNSNQPQHF	TGCGCCAGCAGCCTTAATAGCAATCAGCCCCAGCATTTT
TRBJ1-2	TRBV4-1	NA	18	NA	CASSQELNAAFQSYGYTF	TGCGCCAGCAGCCAAGAATTAAACGCGGCCTTCCAAAGCTATGGCTACACCTTC
TRBJ1-2	TRBV28	NA	13	once	CASTAGGRDGYTF	TGTGCCAGCACCGCGGGGGGGCGGGATGGCTACACCTTC
TRBJ1-6	TRBV19	NA	16	NA	CASSPWGGSGNSPLHF	TGTGCCAGTAGCCCGTGGGGGGGTTCGGGCAATTCACCCCTCCACTTT
TRBJ1-2	TRBV19	NA	11	NA	CATWAGGGYTF	TGTGCCACCTGGGCCGGGGGTGGCTACACCTTC
TRBJ2-3	TRBV6-5	TRBD2	14	NA	CASSPGLAPDTQYF	TGTGCCAGCTCACCTGGACTAGCTCCAGATACGCAGTATTTT
TRBJ1-6	TRBV10-3	NA	13	NA	CAAGGTYNSPLHF	TGTGCCGCCGGGGGGACCTATAATTCACCCCTCCACTTT
TRBJ1-3	TRBV7-2	TRBD1	15	NA	CASSLVSGGGNTIYF	TGTGCCAGCAGCTTAGTGTCAGGGGGAGGAAACACCATATATTTT
TRBJ1-6	TRBV10-2	NA	15	NA	CASSESTVYNSPLHF	TGCGCCAGCAGTGAGTCGACGGTTTATAATTCACCCCTCCACTTT
TRBJ1-2	TRBV29-1	TRBD1	13	NA	CSVEDRREYGYTF	TGCAGCGTTGAGGACAGGCGAGAGTATGGCTACACCTTC
TRBJ2-7	TRBV6-1	NA	13	NA	CASSEQVGYEQYF	TGTGCCAGCAGTGAACAGGTCGGGTACGAGCAGTACTTC
TRBJ1-2	TRBV5-3	TRBD1	16	NA	CARSKGTGGADYGYTF	TGTGCCAGAAGCAAGGGGACAGGGGGCGCAGACTATGGCTACACCTTC
TRBJ2-7	TRBV7-9	NA	14	NA	CASGLGTHSYEQYF	TGTGCCAGCGGATTAGGGACGCACTCCTACGAGCAGTACTTC
TRBJ2-3	TRBV11-3	NA	12	NA	CASKGGTDTQYF	TGTGCCAGCAAAGGGGGCACAGATACGCAGTATTTT
TRBJ2-1	TRBV7-8	TRBD2	15	NA	CASSSRLAGYNEQFF	TGTGCCAGCAGCTCCCGACTAGCGGGGTACAATGAGCAGTTCTTC
TRBJ2-7	TRBV11-2	TRBD2	14	few	CASSSQRGFYEQYF	TGTGCCAGCAGCTCACAGCGGGGGTTCTACGAGCAGTACTTC
TRBJ1-3	TRBV7-8	TRBD1	15	NA	CASSFQGAGGNTIYF	TGTGCCAGCAGCTTTCAGGGGGCAGGTGGAAACACCATATATTTT
TRBJ1-1	TRBV27	NA	15	NA	CASSLSAGTGTEAFF	TGTGCCAGCAGTTTATCGGCAGGAACCGGCACTGAAGCTTTCTTT
TRBJ1-1	TRBV6-4	NA	14	NA	CASRAEEGVTEAFF	TGTGCCAGCAGAGCAGAGGAGGGGGTCACTGAAGCTTTCTTT
TRBJ2-1	TRBV9	NA	15	NA	CASSVGGASYNEQFF	TGTGCCAGCAGCGTAGGAGGGGCCTCTTACAATGAGCAGTTCTTC
TRBJ1-1	TRBV6-6	NA	15	NA	CASSTGLQVNTEAFF	TGTGCCAGCAGTACCGGGTTGCAGGTGAACACTGAAGCTTTCTTT
TRBJ1-2	TRBV30	NA	11	NA	CAWSVGGGYTF	TGTGCCTGGAGTGTTGGGGGGGGCTACACCTTC
TRBJ1-1	TRBV14	NA	14	NA	CASSQAVGAGAAFF	TGTGCCAGCAGCCAAGCTGTAGGAGCAGGGGCAGCTTTCTTT
TRBJ2-6	TRBV7-9	NA	18	once	CASSPLQGLGSGANVLTF	TGTGCCAGCAGCCCCCTCCAAGGTTTGGGCTCTGGGGCCAACGTCCTGACTTTC
TRBJ1-1	TRBV11-2	NA	13	NA	CASSQHGNTEAFF	TGTGCCAGCAGCCAGCACGGGAACACTGAAGCTTTCTTT
TRBJ2-5	TRBV10-1	NA	17	NA	CASSGGQRGNLQETQYF	TGCGCCAGCAGTGGGGGGCAGCGGGGAAATTTACAAGAGACCCAGTACTTC